This T cell receptor beta chain came from a study of T-cell reconstitution after alpha-beta-depleted transplantation in children. This clonotype was seen repeatedly, ten times or more. This sample's TCRbeta library carried unique molecular identifier barcodes. TCRdb re-analysed the PCR reads in MiXCR, keeping a single row per CDR3 protein. This sample has approximately 400,000 distinct CDR3 sequences; approximately 11% occur once, and the top ten carry roughly 5.5%. This CDR3 is built from 15 residues. Per germline, CDR1 LGHDT and CDR2 YNNKEL (reference sequence). Trimming took 0 bases from V and 2 from J, leaving 7 bases between them.

The source was PBMCs from the stem cell graft donor, collected from the stem cell graft. The rearrangement uses TRBV3-1 and TRBJ2-2; D is possibly TRBD1 (6 bases). The source of this sequence is a human donor who donated a stem cell graft to a child with acute myeloid leukemia. The CDR3 region has the DNA TGTGCCAGCAGCCAAGACAGGGGAAACACCGGGGAGCTGTTTTTT. Translated, it gives CASSQDRGNTGELFF.